Shown below are 15 T cell receptor beta chains from a single sample sequenced in a study of OX40 agonist ivuxolimab in advanced cancers. The data were produced by immunoSEQ multiplex PCR, yet TCRdb's version contains in-frame clones alone and is incomplete. Of some 21,000 clones in the sample, around 87% were seen once. The sample consisted of CD4+ or CD8+ T cells sorted from blood, taken in a trial of the OX40 agonist ivuxolimab. The receptor set was obtained from an adult with an advanced solid tumor such as melanoma, head and neck, liver or kidney cancer.

In this sample, this clone turned up once. The J gene is TRBJ1-2, the V gene TRBV7-2; no clear D gene. The CDR3 consists of 14 residues. V lost 4 bases and J lost 6, with 15 bases in between. CDR1 is SGHTA, CDR2 FQGNSA, per germline. The CDR3 nucleotides are TGTGCCAGCAGCTCGAGGGTAGGGAACCATGGCTACACCTTC. It is translated as CASSSRVGNHGYTF.

The chain combines TRBV6-1 with TRBJ1-1, with 7 bases lining up with TRBD1. Germline V lookup: CDR1 MNHNS, CDR2 SASEGT. Losses at the gene ends were 5 bases for V and 1 base for J; bases not matched to a gene: 4. This CDR3 comprises 14 residues. As DNA, the CDR3 is TGTGCCAGCAGTTCCGGGACAGAGAACACTGAAGCTTTCTTT. This encodes CASSSGTENTEAFF.

This chain uses TRBV5-6 with TRBJ1-2; D gene uncertain. The V end lost 4 bases, the J end lost 8 bases, and 12 bases lay between the germline ends. The CDR3 length is 12 residues. CDR1 and CDR2 from the germline V gene are SGHDT and YYEEEE. The CDR3: CASSDGVWGYTF. The CDR3 DNA sequence: TGTGCCAGCAGCGACGGGGTTTGGGGCTACACCTTC.

This chain links TRBV11-2 with TRBJ2-7; D might be TRBD1 (6 bases). Germline V gene data show CDR1 as SGHAT and CDR2 as FQNNGV. This CDR3 region has 13 residues. Trimming removed 4 bases from V and 1 base from J, with 8 bases in between. The CDR3 reads CASSSGHSYEQYF. In DNA form, the CDR3 reads TGTGCCAGCAGCTCGGGACATTCCTACGAGCAGTACTTC.

The V and J genes are TRBV9 and TRBJ1-2, with D uncertain. Trimming removed 4 bases at V and 8 bases at J, with 12 bases between. The CDR3 is 12 amino acids. CDR1 is SGDLS, CDR2 YYNGEE, per germline. The chain's CDR3 is CASSPEGGGYTF. For the CDR3, the DNA is TGTGCCAGCAGCCCCGAGGGTGGAGGCTACACCTTC. Full variable domain (remainder filled in from reference TRBV9 and TRBJ1-2): DSGVTQTPKHLITATGQRVTLRCSPRSGDLSVYWYQQSLDQGLQFLIQYYNGEERAKGNILERFSAQQFPDLHSELNLSSLELGDSALYFCASSPEGGGYTFGSGTRLTVV.

The chain is built from TRBV4-3 and TRBJ1-2; TRBD1 is a possible D gene (5 bases). The CDR3 runs to 14 residues. Germline loops: CDR1 LGHNA, CDR2 YSLEER. Trimming removed 3 bases from V and 4 bases from J, with 12 bases in between. The DNA of the CDR3 is TGCGCCAGCAGCCAGCCGCGGGGGGGCTATGGCTACACCTTC. Translated, it gives CASSQPRGGYGYTF.

The chain is built from TRBV27 and TRBJ1-5; TRBD1 aligns across 7 bases. Germline V gives CDR1 MNHEY, CDR2 SMNVEV (reference sequence). The CDR3 length is 13 residues. The J segment lost 7 bases and the V segment lost 1 base, leaving 1 base of the junction unmatched. The CDR3 nucleotides read TGTGCCAGCAGTTTATTACAGGGGCAGCCCCAGCATTTT. It is translated as CASSLLQGQPQHF.

The rearrangement uses TRBV7-9 and TRBJ1-1; unclear D gene. CDR1 is SEHNR and CDR2 is FQNEAQ in the germline V gene (reference sequence). V was shortened by 6 bases and J by 1 base, with 9 bases between the two germline ends. The CDR3 extends over 13 amino acids. The chain's CDR3 is CASSLPGNTEAFF. The DNA of the CDR3 is TGTGCCAGCAGTCTACCTGGGAACACTGAAGCTTTCTTT.

The gene calls are TRBV7-9 and TRBJ2-6; D is unclear. Trimming took 2 bases from V and 0 from J, leaving 2 bases between them. The CDR3 is made up of 14 amino acids. Looked up from germline, CDR1 is SEHNR and CDR2 is FQNEAQ (reference sequence). The CDR3 spells CASSLNSGANVLTF. The CDR3 bases are TGTGCCAGCAGCTTAAACTCTGGGGCCAACGTCCTGACTTTC. Drawing the rest from reference TRBV7-9 and TRBJ2-6, the complete variable domain is DTGVSQNPRHKITKRGQNVTFRCDPISEHNRLYWYRQTLGQGPEFLTYFQNEAQLEKSRLLSDRFSAERPKGSFSTLEIQRTEQGDSAMYLCASSLNSGANVLTFGAGSRLTVL.

This clone was recorded once. This sequence joins TRBV11-2 and TRBJ2-2, with D perhaps assigned TRBD1 or TRBD2 (5 bases each). This CDR3 is built from 17 residues. Germline loops: CDR1 SGHAT, CDR2 FQNNGV. V dropped 1 base and J dropped 5 bases, with 17 bases sitting between them. The CDR3: CASSLAPNFWGTGELFF. DNA of the CDR3: TGTGCCAGCAGCTTAGCGCCTAACTTCTGGGGGACCGGGGAGCTGTTTTTT.

This clone was recorded once. This chain connects TRBV7-9 to TRBJ2-1; D call uncertain. The CDR3 spans 16 residues. CDR1 and CDR2 from the germline V gene are SEHNR and FQNEAQ (reference sequence). Deletions cut 4 bases from V and 4 bases from J, with 17 bases between. The CDR3 sequence is CASSSPSYGTYNEQFF. The DNA of the CDR3 is TGTGCCAGCAGCTCCCCTTCGTACGGCACTTACAATGAGCAGTTCTTC. Full variable domain (outside the CDR3, taken from reference TRBV7-9 and TRBJ2-1): DTGVSQNPRHKITKRGQNVTFRCDPISEHNRLYWYRQTLGQGPEFLTYFQNEAQLEKSRLLSDRFSAERPKGSFSTLEIQRTEQGDSAMYLCASSSPSYGTYNEQFFGPGTRLTVL.

The V gene is TRBV15, the J gene TRBJ1-5; D is undetermined. The length of the CDR3 is 14 residues. Germline loops: CDR1 LNHNV, CDR2 YYDKDF (reference sequence). With 3 bases removed from V and 3 bases from J, the gap between germline ends came to 9 bases. In nucleotides, the CDR3 is TGTGCCACCAGCAGTACCAGTTTCAATCAGCCCCAGCATTTT. Translation: CATSSTSFNQPQHF.

The V and J genes are TRBV5-6 and TRBJ1-1, with a weak D call TRBD1 (5 bases). Looked up from germline, CDR1 is SGHDT and CDR2 is YYEEEE. The ends were cut back, 4 bases at V and 5 bases at J, with 18 bases in the middle. There are 15 residues in the CDR3. This CDR3 reads CASSPPRGERTEAFF. The CDR3 nucleotides read TGTGCCAGCAGCCCTCCTCGGGGGGAGAGGACTGAAGCTTTCTTT.

The V gene is TRBV5-4, the J gene TRBJ2-7, with unresolved D. This CDR3 has 12 residues. Trimming pared 0 bases from V and 4 bases from J, leaving 5 bases between. Germline V gene sequence: CDR1 SGHNT, CDR2 YYREEE (reference sequence). The DNA for the CDR3 is TGTGCCAGCAGCTTGGGGGGTTACGAGCAGTACTTC. It translates to CASSLGGYEQYF.

The rearrangement uses TRBV9 and TRBJ2-3, with 10 bases identical to TRBD1. The CDR3 totals 15 residues. The junction had 3 bases not matched to a gene; V was cut back by 2 bases and J by 3 bases. Germline V gene data show CDR1 as SGDLS and CDR2 as YYNGEE. This CDR3 reads CASSVGTGATDTQYF. CDR3 DNA sequence: TGTGCCAGCAGCGTGGGGACAGGGGCAACAGATACGCAGTATTTT.